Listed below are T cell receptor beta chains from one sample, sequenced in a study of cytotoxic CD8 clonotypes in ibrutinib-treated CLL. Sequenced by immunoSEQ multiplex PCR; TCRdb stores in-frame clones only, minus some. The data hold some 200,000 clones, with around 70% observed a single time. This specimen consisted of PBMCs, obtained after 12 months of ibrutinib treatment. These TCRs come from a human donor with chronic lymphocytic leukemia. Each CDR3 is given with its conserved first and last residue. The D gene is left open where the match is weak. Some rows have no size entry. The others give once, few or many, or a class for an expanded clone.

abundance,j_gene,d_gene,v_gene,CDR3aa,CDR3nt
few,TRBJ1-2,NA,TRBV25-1,CASSEAGGYTF,TGTGCCAGCAGTGAAGCCGGAGGCTACACCTTC
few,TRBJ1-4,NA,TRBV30,CAWTGTLSGRLFF,TGTGCCTGGACCGGGACGCTCTCCGGAAGGCTGTTTTTT
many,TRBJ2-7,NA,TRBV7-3,CASSSAGDSYEQYF,TGTGCCAGCAGCTCCGCAGGAGACTCCTACGAGCAGTACTTC
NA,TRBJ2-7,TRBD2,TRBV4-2,CASSQGLAGGYEQYF,TGTGCCAGCAGCCAGGGACTAGCGGGGGGATACGAGCAGTACTTC
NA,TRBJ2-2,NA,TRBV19,CASSIRGGRELFF,TGTGCCAGTAGTATACGAGGGGGGCGGGAGCTGTTTTTT
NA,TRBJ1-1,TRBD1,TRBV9,CASTGQENTEAFF,TGTGCCAGCACGGGACAGGAGAACACTGAAGCTTTCTTT
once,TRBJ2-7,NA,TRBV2,CASRGLATAYEQYF,TGTGCCAGCAGGGGACTGGCGACGGCCTACGAGCAGTACTTC
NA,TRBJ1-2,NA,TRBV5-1,CASSLFDKSGYGYTF,TGCGCCAGCAGCTTGTTCGATAAGAGTGGCTATGGCTACACCTTC
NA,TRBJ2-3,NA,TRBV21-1,CASSKGASGQVTDTQYF,TGTGCCAGCAGCAAAGGGGCTAGCGGGCAAGTCACAGATACGCAGTATTTT
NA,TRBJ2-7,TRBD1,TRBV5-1,CASKRDRDDEQYF,TGCGCCAGCAAAAGAGACAGGGACGACGAGCAGTACTTC
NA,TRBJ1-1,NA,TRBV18,CASSPSGVFGTEAFF,TGTGCCAGCTCACCAAGCGGGGTGTTCGGCACTGAAGCTTTCTTT
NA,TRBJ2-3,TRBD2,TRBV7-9,CASSSTQTSAHTDTQYF,TGTGCCAGCAGCTCCACCCAAACTAGCGCCCACACAGATACGCAGTATTTT
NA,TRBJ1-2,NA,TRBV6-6,CACRTGNYGYTF,TGTGCCTGCCGAACGGGTAACTATGGCTACACCTTC
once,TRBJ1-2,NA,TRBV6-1,CASSVAGAGYGYTF,TGTGCCAGCAGTGTGGCAGGGGCCGGGTATGGCTACACCTTC
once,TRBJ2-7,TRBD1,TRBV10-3,CAISGQDLDEQYF,TGTGCCATCTCGGGACAGGACTTGGACGAGCAGTACTTC
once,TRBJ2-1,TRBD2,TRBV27,CASSSGLAVYNEQFF,TGTGCCAGCAGTAGCGGACTAGCGGTATACAATGAGCAGTTCTTC
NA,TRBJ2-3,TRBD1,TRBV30,CAWDPGTGPDTQYF,TGTGCCTGGGACCCCGGGACAGGGCCAGATACGCAGTATTTT
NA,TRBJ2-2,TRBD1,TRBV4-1,CASSQDGTATGELFF,TGCGCCAGCAGCCAAGACGGGACAGCCACCGGGGAGCTGTTTTTT
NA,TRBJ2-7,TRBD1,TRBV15,CATSRAQGDYEQYF,TGTGCCACCAGCAGAGCACAGGGGGATTACGAGCAGTACTTC
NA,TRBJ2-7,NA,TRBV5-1,CASSPMDISYEQYF,TGCGCCAGCAGCCCTATGGACATATCCTACGAGCAGTACTTC
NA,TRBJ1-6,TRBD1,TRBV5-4,CASSPTPGQGTPLHF,TGTGCCAGCAGCCCCACCCCCGGACAGGGGACACCCCTCCACTTT
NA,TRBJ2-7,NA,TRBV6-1,CASSDRHPRESLSYEQYF,TGTGCCAGCAGTGATAGACACCCACGGGAAAGTCTCTCCTACGAGCAGTACTTC
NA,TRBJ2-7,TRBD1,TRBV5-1,CASSRRTGDTEQYF,TGCGCCAGCAGCCGCCGGACAGGGGATACCGAGCAGTACTTC
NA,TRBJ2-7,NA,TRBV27,CASSLQGGTSYEQYF,TGTGCCAGCAGTTTACAGGGGGGTACGTCCTACGAGCAGTACTTC
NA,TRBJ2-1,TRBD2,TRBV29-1,CSVGVSGSPPPNEQFF,TGCAGCGTTGGAGTTAGCGGGAGCCCGCCCCCCAATGAGCAGTTCTTC
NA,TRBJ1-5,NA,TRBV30,CAWSKGGDGQPQHF,TGTGCCTGGAGCAAGGGGGGCGACGGACAGCCCCAGCATTTT
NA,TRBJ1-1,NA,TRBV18,CASSPPLGRGTEAFF,TGTGCCAGCTCACCGCCGTTGGGGCGAGGGACTGAAGCTTTCTTT
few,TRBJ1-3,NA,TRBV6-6,CASRTDGGGNTIYF,TGTGCCAGCAGGACGGACGGAGGGGGAAACACCATATATTTT
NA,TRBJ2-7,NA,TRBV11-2,CASSLDRSEQYF,TGTGCCAGCAGCCTGGACAGAAGCGAGCAGTACTTC
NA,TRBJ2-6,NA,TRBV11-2,CASSSRWGRTLSGANVLTF,TGTGCCAGCAGCTCCAGATGGGGGCGAACCCTCTCTGGGGCCAACGTCCTGACTTTC
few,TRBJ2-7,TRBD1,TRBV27,CASSPTGYPSGDEQYF,TGTGCCAGCAGTCCGACAGGGTACCCCTCGGGTGACGAGCAGTACTTC
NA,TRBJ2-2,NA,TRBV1,CTSSQASRPGELFF,TGCACCAGCAGCCAAGCCTCAAGGCCCGGGGAGCTGTTTTTT
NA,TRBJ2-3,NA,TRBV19,CASRPDSTDTQYF,TGTGCCAGTAGGCCGGACTCTACAGATACGCAGTATTTT
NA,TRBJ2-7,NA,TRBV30,CAWSATYEQYF,TGTGCCTGGAGTGCAACCTACGAGCAGTACTTC
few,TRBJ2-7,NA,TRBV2,CASIRSYEQYF,TGTGCCAGCATACGGTCCTACGAGCAGTACTTC
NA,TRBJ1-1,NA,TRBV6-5,CASRHFRANTEAFF,TGTGCCAGCAGGCATTTTCGAGCGAACACTGAAGCTTTCTTT
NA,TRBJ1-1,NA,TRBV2,CASIRRSGINTEAFF,TGTGCCAGCATTCGGAGGTCAGGGATTAACACTGAAGCTTTCTTT
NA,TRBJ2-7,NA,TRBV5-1,CASSKGGTASYEQYF,TGCGCCAGCAGCAAGGGCGGGACAGCATCCTACGAGCAGTACTTC
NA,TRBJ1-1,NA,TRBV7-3,CASSSEIAGVTEAFF,TGTGCCAGCAGCTCAGAGATCGCAGGGGTCACTGAAGCTTTCTTT
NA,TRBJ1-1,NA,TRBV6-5,CASNAPGNTEAFF,TGTGCCAGCAACGCCCCAGGGAACACTGAAGCTTTCTTT
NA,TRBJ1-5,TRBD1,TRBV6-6,CASSYSGQGYGQPQHF,TGTGCCAGCAGTTACTCGGGACAGGGGTACGGTCAGCCCCAGCATTTT
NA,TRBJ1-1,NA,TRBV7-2,CASSLVRGNTEAFF,TGTGCCAGCAGCTTAGTTCGGGGGAACACTGAAGCTTTCTTT
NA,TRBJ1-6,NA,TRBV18,CASSPLDRNSSPLHF,TGTGCCAGCTCACCGCTCGACAGGAATAGTTCACCCCTCCACTTT
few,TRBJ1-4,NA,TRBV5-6,CASSFAGGEKLFF,TGTGCCAGCAGCTTTGCAGGAGGCGAAAAACTGTTTTTT
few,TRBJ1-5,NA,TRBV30,CAWSVFPKEPQHF,TGTGCCTGGAGTGTATTTCCGAAGGAGCCCCAGCATTTT
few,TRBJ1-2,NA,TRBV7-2,CASSPDINYGYTF,TGTGCCAGCAGCCCGGACATTAACTATGGCTACACCTTC
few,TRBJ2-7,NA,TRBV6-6,CASSYLDRSSYEQYF,TGTGCCAGCAGTTACCTGGACAGAAGCTCCTACGAGCAGTACTTC
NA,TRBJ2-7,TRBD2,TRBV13,CASSGTSVAYEQYF,TGTGCCAGCAGCGGCACTAGCGTTGCCTACGAGCAGTACTTC